This T cell receptor (beta chain) was sequenced during a study of blood T cell repertoires in COVID-19. At the level of the study: There were acute and convalescent COVID-19 samples, and they came from the United States, Italy and Spain. From T cells, B-cell-depleted T cells, or PBMCs came the material, which was cDNA or gDNA.

In the original analysis: Quantification of nucleated cells was approximated via reference gene primer amplification. Only in-frame clones appear in the TCRdb table, and some are missing; sequencing was by immunoSEQ multiplex PCR. The V and J calls and clone size were taken over from that table, and D and trimming were inferred from the DNA. The sample lists approximately 130,000 clones, approximately 86% occurring once. Germline V gene data show CDR1 as LNHDA and CDR2 as SQIVND (reference sequence). The length of the CDR3 is 13 residues. Between the trimmed V and J ends, which lost 5 bases and 7 bases, there was a span of 14 bases.

This TCR derives from a woman between 45 and 60 years old who had recovered from COVID-19. The sample was peripheral blood. The chain links TRBV19 to TRBJ1-1; no definite D call. In DNA, the CDR3 is TGTGCCAGTAGTCCTCGACAAGCCGATGAAGCTTTCTTT. It yields the protein CASSPRQADEAFF.